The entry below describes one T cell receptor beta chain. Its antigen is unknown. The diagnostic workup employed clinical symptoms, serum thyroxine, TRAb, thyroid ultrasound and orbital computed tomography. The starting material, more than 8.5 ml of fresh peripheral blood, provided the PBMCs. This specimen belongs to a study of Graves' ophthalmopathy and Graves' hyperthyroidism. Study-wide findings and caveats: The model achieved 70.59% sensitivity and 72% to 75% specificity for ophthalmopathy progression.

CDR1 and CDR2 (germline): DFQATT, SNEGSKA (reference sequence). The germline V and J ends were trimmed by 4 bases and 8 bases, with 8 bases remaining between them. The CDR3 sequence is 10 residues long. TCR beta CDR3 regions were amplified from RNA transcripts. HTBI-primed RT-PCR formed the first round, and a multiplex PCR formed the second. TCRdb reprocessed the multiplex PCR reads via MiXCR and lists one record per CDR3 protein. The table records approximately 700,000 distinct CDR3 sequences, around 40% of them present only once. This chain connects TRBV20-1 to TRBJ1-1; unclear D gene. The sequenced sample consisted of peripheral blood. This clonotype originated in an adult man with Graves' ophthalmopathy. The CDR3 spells CSAKGREAFF. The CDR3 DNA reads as TGCAGTGCTAAGGGCAGGGAAGCTTTCTTT.